A single sample gave rise to the 26 T cell receptor beta chains below, sequenced in a study of T cell responses to AZD1222 COVID-19 vaccine. Assay used: immunoSEQ multiplex PCR; TCRdb lists only in-frame clones, some missing. The sample includes approximately 30,000 clones, about nine tenths of them seen just once. The input for sequencing was peripheral blood, taken 28 days after the second AZD1222 dose. Source of these receptors: an adult who received the AZD1222 COVID-19 vaccine.

This clone came up a few times. The chain combines TRBV3-1 (or the pseudogene TRBV3-2) with TRBJ1-6; no clear D. The CDR3 runs 13 residues. From germline, CDR1 is LGHDT and CDR2 YNNKEL (reference sequence). Trimming stripped 5 bases from V and 7 bases from J, with 9 bases between. Here the CDR3 reads CASSSLWNSPLHF. DNA of the CDR3: TGTGCCAGCAGCTCCTTGTGGAATTCACCCCTCCACTTT.

The chain couples TRBV6-5 to TRBJ1-2; TRBD1 might be the D (6 bases). Germline V gives CDR1 MNHEY, CDR2 SVGAGI. Trimming removed 10 bases at V and 3 bases at J, with 18 bases between. CDR3 size: 14 residues. DNA for the CDR3: TGTGCCACCCGGGGGCAGGGTGAATACTATGGCTACACCTTC. Protein sequence: CATRGQGEYYGYTF.

The rearrangement uses TRBV5-4 and TRBJ2-1; 8 positions agree with TRBD2. In germline, CDR1 is SGHNT, CDR2 YYREEE (reference sequence). The CDR3 covers 15 residues. The V segment lost 4 bases and the J segment 6 bases; nucleotides outside the gene matches: 9. DNA of the CDR3: TGTGCCAGCAGCCCTAAAGTAGCGGGAACCAATGAGCAGTTCTTC. This encodes CASSPKVAGTNEQFF.

V usage is TRBV2 and J usage is TRBJ2-2; D uncertain. V was trimmed by 4 bases and J by 0 bases, leaving 9 bases between them. Germline CDR1 SNHLY, CDR2 FYNNEI. The CDR3 has 15 amino acids. As DNA, the CDR3 is TGTGCCAGCAGTGCGAGACGGGCGAACACCGGGGAGCTGTTTTTT. Residues: CASSARRANTGELFF.

The chain recombines TRBV6-5 with TRBJ1-2; 8 bases are a match to TRBD1. The CDR3 length is 12 residues. Germline V lookup: CDR1 MNHEY, CDR2 SVGAGI. The V gene end was trimmed by 5 bases and the J gene end by 5 bases; junction bases not matched to a gene: 1. The CDR3 spells CASSQGAYGYTF. The CDR3 DNA sequence: TGTGCCAGCAGTCAGGGGGCGTATGGCTACACCTTC.

This chain joins TRBV5-1 and TRBJ2-5, with TRBD1 identical over 8 bases. The J segment lost 2 bases and the V segment lost 2 bases, leaving 8 bases of the junction unmatched. CDR3 length equals 16 residues. Germline-derived CDR1 and CDR2 are SGHRS and YFSETQ. In DNA, the CDR3 is TGCGCCAGCAGCTTTGGTACAGGGGGTTTACAAGAGACCCAGTACTTC. Protein product: CASSFGTGGLQETQYF. The full variable domain, in which reference TRBV5-1 and TRBJ2-5 provide the parts outside the CDR3, is KAGVTQTPRYLIKTRGQQVTLSCSPISGHRSVSWYQQTPGQGLQFLFEYFSETQRNKGNFPGRFSGRQFSNSRSEMNVSTLELGDSALYLCASSFGTGGLQETQYFGPGTRLLVL.

The V call is TRBV27, the J call TRBJ1-2; D not certain. Germline assignment: CDR1 MNHEY and CDR2 SMNVEV (reference sequence). The CDR3 has 15 residues. Deletions cut 2 bases from V and 8 bases from J, with 18 bases between. The chain's CDR3 is CASSLEKGQAGGYTF. The CDR3 nucleotides are TGTGCCAGCAGTTTAGAAAAAGGTCAGGCGGGAGGCTACACCTTC.

The rearrangement links TRBV18 to TRBJ2-3, with 11 bases that match TRBD2. J gave up 0 bases and V 3 bases, and 8 bases lay outside the gene matches. CDR3 length equals 18 residues. CDR1 and CDR2 from the germline V gene are KGHSH and LQKENI. CDR3 region: CASSPDLAGGSSTDTQYF. In DNA, the CDR3 is TGTGCCAGCTCACCCGATCTAGCGGGGGGATCTAGCACAGATACGCAGTATTTT. Filled out from reference TRBV18 and TRBJ2-3, the complete variable domain reads NAGVMQNPRHLVRRRGQEARLRCSPMKGHSHVYWYRQLPEEGLKFMVYLQKENIIDESGMPKERFSAEFPKEGPSILRIQQVVRGDSAAYFCASSPDLAGGSSTDTQYFGPGTRLTVL.

J is TRBJ1-2 and V is TRBV30, with 12 bases aligning to TRBD1. The CDR3 is 15 residues long. V was clipped by 5 bases and J by 7 bases; unmatched bases: 11. The germline V gene encodes CDR1 GTSNPN and CDR2 SVGIG (reference sequence). Here the CDR3 reads CAWDTGTGGAGGYTF. The CDR3 coding sequence is TGTGCCTGGGATACTGGGACAGGGGGCGCGGGTGGCTACACCTTC.

The chain joins TRBV7-2 to TRBJ2-3, with a tentative D call TRBD2 (7 bases). The CDR3 consists of 16 residues. Between the trimmed V and J ends, which lost 8 bases and 1 base, there was a span of 19 bases. The germline V gene encodes CDR1 SGHTA and CDR2 FQGNSA. The CDR3 nucleotides are TGTGCCAGCCAGCTTAATGCGGGGGCGGGCACAGATACGCAGTATTTT. Translation gives CASQLNAGAGTDTQYF. The full variable domain, rest sourced from reference TRBV7-2 and TRBJ2-3, is GAGVSQSPSNKVTEKGKDVELRCDPISGHTALYWYRQSLGQGLEFLIYFQGNSAPDKSGLPSDRFSAERTGGSVSTLTIQRTQQEDSAVYLCASQLNAGAGTDTQYFGPGTRLTVL.

V usage is TRBV12-3 or TRBV12-4 and J usage is TRBJ2-5; TRBD2 matches at 8 bases. This CDR3 contains 13 residues. Germline trimming cut 6 bases from V and 9 bases from J; bases unmatched to any gene: 9. This CDR3 reads CASSSGGLRAQYF. The DNA for the CDR3 is TGTGCCAGCAGCAGCGGGGGTCTAAGGGCCCAGTACTTC.

The CDR3 nucleotides read TGTGCCAGCAGCTTAGCGGGCGGATGGAGCGGTTACAATGAGCAGTTCTTC. This encodes CASSLAGGWSGYNEQFF. The gene calls are TRBV7-2 and TRBJ2-1; tentative D call: TRBD2 (5 bases). V lost 0 bases, J lost 4 bases, and 16 bases lay in between. CDR3 size: 17 residues. The germline CDR1 and CDR2 sequences are SGHTA and FQGNSA.

This clone has just one count. This chain links TRBV30 with TRBJ2-1, with TRBD2 as a possible D gene (6 bases). This CDR3 is 13 amino acids long. The germline V and J ends were trimmed by 8 bases and 4 bases, with 15 bases remaining between them. Germline V gene sequence: CDR1 GTSNPN, CDR2 SVGIG (reference sequence). The CDR3 nucleotides read TGTGCCCTGGACCTAGGACTATACAATGAGCAGTTCTTC. Translating gives CALDLGLYNEQFF.

The chain combines TRBV27 with TRBJ1-4, with 8 bases that match TRBD1. Germline V gives CDR1 MNHEY, CDR2 SMNVEV (reference sequence). This CDR3 has 19 residues. The junction had 11 bases not matched to a gene; V was cut back by 2 bases and J by 0 bases. As DNA, the CDR3 is TGTGCCAGCAGTTTAGGGGCAGGGGGCCTCAGCGCAACTAATGAAAAACTGTTTTTT. The encoded protein is CASSLGAGGLSATNEKLFF.

The chain joins TRBV3-1 (or the pseudogene TRBV3-2) to TRBJ1-1; weak D call: TRBD1 (5 bases). Trimming took off 2 bases at V and 1 base at J, with 8 bases between the two ends. The CDR3 is 14 residues long. Germline V lookup: CDR1 LGHDT, CDR2 YNNKEL (reference sequence). CDR3 loop: CASSQQGTNTEAFF. CDR3 in DNA: TGTGCCAGCAGCCAACAGGGCACGAACACTGAAGCTTTCTTT.

The CDR3 DNA reads TGTGCCATCGGGCGGGGCGGGGTTAGCACAGATACGCAGTATTTT. Protein sequence: CAIGRGGVSTDTQYF. V gene TRBV10-3 combines with J gene TRBJ2-3, with a tentative D call TRBD2 (6 bases). Germline CDR1 reads ENHRY; CDR2 reads SYGVKD. The CDR3 has 15 residues. V gave up 8 bases and J gave up 0 bases, with 15 bases separating them.

The chain has TRBV18 and TRBJ1-5; D not certain. V lost 3 bases, J lost 0 bases, and 9 bases lay in between. Germline-derived CDR1 and CDR2 are KGHSH and LQKENI. The CDR3 sequence is 15 residues long. Here the CDR3 reads CASSPGVDSNQPQHF. The CDR3 nucleotides are TGTGCCAGCTCACCCGGGGTGGATAGCAATCAGCCCCAGCATTTT.

V usage is TRBV5-5 and J usage is TRBJ2-7; D possibly uses TRBD1 or TRBD2 (6 bases each). Germline assignment: CDR1 SGHKS and CDR2 YYEKEE (reference sequence). The CDR3 runs 16 residues. Trimming removed 0 bases at V and 6 bases at J, with 19 bases between. The DNA for the CDR3 is TGTGCCAGCAGCTTGGCCCGACAGACGGGGGCACCCGAGCAGTACTTC. Its protein product is CASSLARQTGAPEQYF.

The chain employs TRBV6-5 and TRBJ1-1; D uncertain. Germline CDR1 reads MNHEY; CDR2 reads SVGAGI. The CDR3 sequence is 14 residues long. V shed 0 bases and J shed 4 bases, with 9 bases lying between them. The chain's CDR3 is CASSYSTGSTEAFF. For the CDR3, the DNA is TGTGCCAGCAGTTACTCTACGGGGAGCACTGAAGCTTTCTTT.

This chain uses TRBV6-5 with TRBJ2-5, with D possibly TRBD1 on 6 matching bases. V was pared by 6 bases and J by 0 bases, with 8 bases between. Germline loops: CDR1 MNHEY, CDR2 SVGAGI. This CDR3 region has 13 residues. The CDR3 DNA reads TGTGCCAGCAGAGACAGGTACCAAGAGACCCAGTACTTC. This translates into CASRDRYQETQYF.

This clone showed up just a few times. The V call is TRBV19, the J call TRBJ1-2; the D gene is possibly TRBD1 (5 bases). V was trimmed by 4 bases and J by 2 bases, leaving 11 bases between them. Germline-derived CDR1 and CDR2 are LNHDA and SQIVND (reference sequence). The CDR3 has 14 amino acids. Here the CDR3 reads CASSKAAGNYGYTF. In DNA, the CDR3 is TGTGCCAGTAGTAAGGCGGCAGGGAACTATGGCTACACCTTC.

The chain recombines TRBV7-9 with TRBJ1-6; the D is unclear. Trimming removed 1 base from V and 7 bases from J, with 11 bases in between. In germline, CDR1 is SEHNR, CDR2 FQNEAQ (reference sequence). The CDR3 sequence is 15 residues long. The CDR3 here is CASSLGSAVNSPLHF. CDR3 nucleotides: TGTGCCAGCAGCTTAGGGTCGGCAGTAAATTCACCCCTCCACTTT.

This chain uses TRBV5-4 with TRBJ2-7; TRBD2 agrees at 10 bases. V lost 0 bases and J lost 3; bases outside the gene matches: 6. CDR1 is SGHNT and CDR2 is YYREEE in the germline V gene (reference sequence). This CDR3 has 16 residues. In nucleotides, the CDR3 is TGTGCCAGCAGCTTGGGGTTTGCTAGCGGGAGCTACGAGCAGTACTTC. Its protein product is CASSLGFASGSYEQYF.

This chain joins TRBV3-1 (or the pseudogene TRBV3-2) and TRBJ2-1; tentative D call: TRBD2 (7 bases). Trimming took off 4 bases at V and 4 bases at J, with 17 bases between the two ends. The CDR3 runs to 16 residues. From germline, CDR1 is LGHDT and CDR2 YNNKEL (reference sequence). In nucleotides, the CDR3 is TGTGCCAGCAGCCCCTCCCCGAGGGGGGGGTACAATGAGCAGTTCTTC. As protein: CASSPSPRGGYNEQFF.

This chain links TRBV5-6 with TRBJ2-7, with 11 bases lining up with TRBD2. Per germline, CDR1 SGHDT and CDR2 YYEEEE. J was trimmed by 4 bases and V by 2 bases; bases with no gene match: 5. CDR3 length equals 15 residues. CDR3 in DNA: TGTGCCAGCAGCTTCGGGACTAGCGGTCTTTACGAGCAGTACTTC. Translation: CASSFGTSGLYEQYF.

The chain recombines TRBV19 with TRBJ2-1; tentatively, D is TRBD2 (5 bases). The V gene's germline CDR1 is LNHDA and CDR2 SQIVND (reference sequence). Trimming pared 5 bases from V and 4 bases from J, leaving 18 bases between. The CDR3 length is 16 residues. This CDR3 is CASSAPARVEYNEQFF. The DNA of the CDR3 is TGTGCCAGTAGTGCCCCAGCGCGGGTCGAGTACAATGAGCAGTTCTTC. Filled out from reference TRBV19 and TRBJ2-1, the complete variable domain reads DGGITQSPKYLFRKEGQNVTLSCEQNLNHDAMYWYRQDPGQGLRLIYYSQIVNDFQKGDIAEGYSVSREKKESFPLTVTSAQKNPTAFYLCASSAPARVEYNEQFFGPGTRLTVL.